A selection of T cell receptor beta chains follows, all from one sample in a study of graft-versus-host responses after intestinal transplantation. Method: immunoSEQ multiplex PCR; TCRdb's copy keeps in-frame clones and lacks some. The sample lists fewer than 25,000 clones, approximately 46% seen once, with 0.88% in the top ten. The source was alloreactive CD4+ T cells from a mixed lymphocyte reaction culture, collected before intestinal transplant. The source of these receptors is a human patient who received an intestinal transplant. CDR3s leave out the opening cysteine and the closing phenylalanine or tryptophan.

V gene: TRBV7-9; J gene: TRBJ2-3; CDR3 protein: ASSYPLPDTQY
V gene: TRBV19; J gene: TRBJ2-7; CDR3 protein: ASSGASYEQY
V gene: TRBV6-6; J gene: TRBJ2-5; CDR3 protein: ASSTSGGETQY
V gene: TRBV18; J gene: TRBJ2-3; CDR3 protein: ASSPLGGGFTDTQY
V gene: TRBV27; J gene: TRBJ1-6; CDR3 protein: ASSLGGGRRKNYNSPLH
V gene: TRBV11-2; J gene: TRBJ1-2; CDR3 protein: ASSLVPGYGYT
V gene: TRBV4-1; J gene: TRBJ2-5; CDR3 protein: ASSQGGETQY
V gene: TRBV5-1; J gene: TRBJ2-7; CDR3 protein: ASSLAPGVGYEQY
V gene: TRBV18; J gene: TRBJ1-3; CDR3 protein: ASSSLPPRSGNTIY
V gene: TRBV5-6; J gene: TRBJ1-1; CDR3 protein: ASSLRGWNTEAF
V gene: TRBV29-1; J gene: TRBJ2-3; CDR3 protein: SARQASTDTQY
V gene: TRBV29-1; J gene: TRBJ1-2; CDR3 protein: SVGPLYGYT
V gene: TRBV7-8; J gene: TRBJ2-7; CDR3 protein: ASSYRGYEQY
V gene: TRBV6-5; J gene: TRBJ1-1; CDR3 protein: ASSYFSKNTEAF
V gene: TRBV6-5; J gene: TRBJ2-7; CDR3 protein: ASRPWGRSSYEQY
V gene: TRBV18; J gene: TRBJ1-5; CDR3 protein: ASSPVRGSNQPQH